This paragraph covers one T cell receptor beta chain sequence. It lacks a known antigen. No much larger clone exists at a distance of one base, and base qualities are not known. This sample stems from a study of technical replicates of blood from a handful of donors (dated by TCRdb to between 2016 and 2019). To prepare the library, the immunoSEQ multiplex PCR assay was applied. The table comes from immuneACCESS by way of TCRdb, which keeps in-frame sequences with V and J called. Part of the clones is missing from these tables; in studies checked, under half for an unresolved V gene and the rest for unknown reasons. This sample comprises 45,000 to 60,000 clones, 91% of them detected only once. 3% to 4% of the sample is taken by the ten largest. Taken from cysteine to phenylalanine, the CDR3 has 15 residues. The CDR3 DNA has 45 bases and is translated from base 1. As encoded in the germline V gene (reference sequence), CDR1 is LNHDA while CDR2 is SQIVND. Relative to germline, V is 5 bases shorter and J is 10 bases shorter, with 18 bases between their ends.

Sequencing used PBMCs. This TCR derives from a human donor in good health. Some clones in this sample may be carry-over from other donors' samples. The rearranged segments are TRBV19 and TRBJ1-6; TRBD1 is perhaps the D gene, given 6 matching bases. The CDR3 loop reads CASSGGGGSRSPLHF. The nucleotides are TGTGCCAGTAGTGGCGGGGGCGGGTCTAGATCACCCCTCCACTTT. When the CDR3 is completed using the reference TRBV19 and TRBJ1-6 genes on either side, the full variable domain is DGGITQSPKYLFRKEGQNVTLSCEQNLNHDAMYWYRQDPGQGLRLIYYSQIVNDFQKGDIAEGYSVSREKKESFPLTVTSAQKNPTAFYLCASSGGGGSRSPLHFGNGTRLTVT.